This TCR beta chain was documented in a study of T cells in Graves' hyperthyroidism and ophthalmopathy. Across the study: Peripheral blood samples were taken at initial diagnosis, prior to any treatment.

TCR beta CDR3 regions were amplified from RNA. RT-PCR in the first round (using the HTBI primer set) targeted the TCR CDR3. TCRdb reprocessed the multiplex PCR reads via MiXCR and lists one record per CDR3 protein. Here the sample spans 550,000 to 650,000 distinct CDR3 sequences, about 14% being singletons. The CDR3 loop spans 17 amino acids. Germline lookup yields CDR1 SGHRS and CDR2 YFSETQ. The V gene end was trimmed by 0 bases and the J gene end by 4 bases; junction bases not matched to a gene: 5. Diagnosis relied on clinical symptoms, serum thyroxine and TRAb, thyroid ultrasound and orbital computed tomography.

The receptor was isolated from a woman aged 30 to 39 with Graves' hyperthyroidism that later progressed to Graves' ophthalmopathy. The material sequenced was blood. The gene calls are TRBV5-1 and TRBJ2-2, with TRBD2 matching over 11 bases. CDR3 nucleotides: TGCGCCAGCAGCTTGGCACTAGCGGGAGATGGCACCGGGGAGCTGTTTTTT. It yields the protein CASSLALAGDGTGELFF.